This T cell receptor (beta chain) was sequenced during a study of T cell changes during pregnancy in multiple sclerosis. Using immunoSEQ multiplex PCR, the repertoire was profiled, and TCRdb retains in-frame clones only, with some absent. The sample yields about 94,000 clones, approximately 93% seen once. V was shortened by 6 bases and J by 4 bases, with 16 bases between the two germline ends. There are 14 residues in the CDR3. Looked up from germline, CDR1 is SEHNR and CDR2 is FQNEAQ (reference sequence). This chain joins TRBV7-9 and TRBJ2-7; TRBD1 is a possible D gene (5 bases). This sequence was found in a female donor with multiple sclerosis, enrolled in a pregnancy study. Specimen: peripheral blood, collected after pregnancy. CDR3 amino acids: CASRDSATTYEQYF. CDR3 sequence (DNA): TGTGCCAGCAGAGACAGCGCTACGACTTACGAGCAGTACTTC.